Presented here are 23 T cell receptor beta chains from one specimen sequenced in a study of shared clonotypes between healthy human individuals (dated by TCRdb to about 2020). Library preparation used the immunoSEQ multiplex PCR assay. TCRdb mirrors the immuneACCESS table, restricted to in-frame sequences. Some clones are absent from its copies; in checked studies, under half trace to an unresolved V gene, and the reason for the others is unknown. This sample lists about 100,000 clones; around 68% were detected once. The ten most abundant clones make up around 25% of the sample. The sequenced sample was memory CD8+ T cells sorted from blood. The cell subset or site label for this specimen denotes: CD45RO+ cells pooled with CCR7-negative TemRA cells. Source of these receptors: a woman in her thirties in good health.

The chain recombines TRBV19 with TRBJ2-3; 9 bases are shared with TRBD1. The ends lost 4 bases at V and 2 bases at J; junction bases unmatched: 7. The CDR3 is made up of 16 amino acids. CDR1 is LNHDA, CDR2 SQIVND, per germline (reference sequence). CDR3 residues: CASSKRDRASTDTQYF. As DNA, the CDR3 is TGTGCCAGTAGTAAAAGGGACAGGGCCTCCACAGATACGCAGTATTTT.

The V and J genes are TRBV7-2 and TRBJ2-7; possible D gene TRBD1, 5 bases. This CDR3 spans 15 amino acids. Germline values: CDR1 SGHTA, CDR2 FQGNSA. Deletions cut 1 base from V and 5 bases from J, with 15 bases between. The DNA for the CDR3 is TGTGCCAGCAGCTTAGTCGTCAACCCAGGGCACGAGCAGTACTTC. This gives the protein CASSLVVNPGHEQYF.

The V call is TRBV19, the J call TRBJ2-7; 9 nucleotides agree with TRBD1. Unmatched junction bases numbered 9, after V lost 6 bases and J lost 3 bases. Germline V gene sequence: CDR1 LNHDA, CDR2 SQIVND (reference sequence). The CDR3 extends over 15 amino acids. CDR3 DNA sequence: TGTGCCAGTAGCACGGGACAGGGAGTCCGCTACGAGCAGTACTTC. Its translation: CASSTGQGVRYEQYF.

The chain couples TRBV7-7 to TRBJ2-1; 7 nucleotides line up with TRBD2. The junction had 12 bases not matched to a gene; V was cut back by 0 bases and J by 10 bases. Germline values: CDR1 SSHAT, CDR2 FNYEAQ (reference sequence). The CDR3 is 16 residues long. The CDR3 spells CASSLAAAGSSKEQFF. The CDR3, as DNA: TGTGCCAGCAGCTTAGCCGCAGCGGGATCTTCCAAGGAGCAGTTCTTC.

V and J are TRBV2 and TRBJ1-3; perhaps TRBD1 as D (5 bases). The germline gives CDR1 SNHLY, CDR2 FYNNEI. V shed 8 bases and J shed 0 bases, with 14 bases lying between them. This CDR3 has 15 residues. In DNA, the CDR3 is TGTGCCAGCCAAGACAGACCTTTCTCTGGAAACACCATATATTTT. Translated, it gives CASQDRPFSGNTIYF. Complete variable domain (other parts from reference TRBV2 and TRBJ1-3): EPEVTQTPSHQVTQMGQEVILRCVPISNHLYFYWYRQILGQKVEFLVSFYNNEISEKSEIFDDQFSVERPDGSNFTLKIRSTKLEDSAMYFCASQDRPFSGNTIYFGEGSWLTVV.

The chain uses TRBV21-1 and TRBJ2-5; the D call of TRBD2 is as the table states it, not checked on the DNA. TRBV21-1 is a pseudogene locus. The CDR3 consists of 13 residues. CDR3 sequence (DNA): TGTGCCAGCCGGACCGGAGGAGGAGAGACCCAGTACTTC. This codes for CASRTGGGETQYF.

The gene calls are TRBV29-1 and TRBJ2-1; D possibly uses TRBD1 or TRBD2 (5 bases each). This CDR3 is 15 amino acids long. Germline V gives CDR1 SQVTM, CDR2 ANQGSEA. V lost 6 bases and J 6 bases, leaving 21 bases between the germline ends. CDR3 sequence: CSVAAGPSGANEQFF. In DNA form, the CDR3 reads TGCAGCGTCGCCGCAGGGCCCAGCGGTGCCAATGAGCAGTTCTTC.

This rearrangement joins TRBV18 to TRBJ2-7, with 15 positions matching TRBD2. Germline V gene lookup returns CDR1 KGHSH and CDR2 LQKENI. V lost 5 bases, J lost 6 bases, and 8 bases stayed unmatched. The CDR3 spans 16 residues. CDR3 coding DNA: TGTGCCAGCTCATTGGGACTAGCGGGAGGCTCAAGCGAGCAGTACTTC. Translated, it gives CASSLGLAGGSSEQYF.

This clone appeared a few times. The V and J genes are TRBV2 and TRBJ1-1; D uncertain. The germline gives CDR1 SNHLY, CDR2 FYNNEI. The CDR3 is 14 amino acids. V was shortened by 6 bases and J by 2 bases, with 13 bases between the two germline ends. CDR3 coding DNA: TGTGCCAGCAGCGCTGACGGAGGAAACACTGAAGCTTTCTTT. This translates into CASSADGGNTEAFF. Together with reference TRBV2 and TRBJ1-1, the CDR3 gives the full variable domain: EPEVTQTPSHQVTQMGQEVILRCVPISNHLYFYWYRQILGQKVEFLVSFYNNEISEKSEIFDDQFSVERPDGSNFTLKIRSTKLEDSAMYFCASSADGGNTEAFFGQGTRLTVV.

V gene TRBV25-1 combines with J gene TRBJ2-7; weak D call: TRBD2 (5 bases). The CDR3 length is 14 residues. V was clipped by 3 bases and J by 2 bases, with 11 bases between them. Germline V CDR1 and CDR2: MGHDK, SYGVNS. The CDR3 DNA reads TGTGCCAGCAGTGACAGTGAGGGAACCTACGAGCAGTACTTC. As protein: CASSDSEGTYEQYF.

In this sample, this clone turned up once. This chain links TRBV4-2 with TRBJ2-3; the D gene is possibly TRBD2 (5 bases). CDR1 and CDR2 (germline): LGHNA, YNFKEQ. Trimming stripped 0 bases from V and 3 bases from J, with 13 bases between. The CDR3 consists of 16 residues. CDR3 nucleotide sequence: TGTGCCAGCAGCCAAGAGGGTGGACTGAAAACAGATACGCAGTATTTT. Translation gives CASSQEGGLKTDTQYF.

J is TRBJ2-2 and V is TRBV29-1; no reliable D call. Trimming took off 4 bases at V and 8 bases at J, with 14 bases between the two ends. This CDR3 has 13 amino acids. CDR1 is SQVTM, CDR2 ANQGSEA, per germline. The CDR3 sequence is CSVGWRSGGELFF. The CDR3 coding sequence is TGCAGCGTTGGCTGGCGGTCCGGGGGGGAGCTGTTTTTT.

In this sample, this clone turned up a few times. The same CDR3 is also encoded by other DNA sequences in this sample. The chain combines TRBV9 with TRBJ2-7; D is possibly TRBD2 (5 bases). V dropped 4 bases and J dropped 4 bases, with 6 bases sitting between them. Per germline, CDR1 SGDLS and CDR2 YYNGEE. The CDR3 covers 11 residues. The CDR3 sequence: CASSSGYEQYF. Written as DNA, the CDR3 is TGTGCCAGCAGCTCGGGGTACGAGCAGTACTTC.

The chain couples TRBV28 to TRBJ1-1; D gene ambiguous. The CDR3 is 14 residues long. The ends were cut back, 7 bases at V and 0 bases at J, with 12 bases in the middle. From germline, CDR1 is MDHEN and CDR2 SYDVKM. The CDR3 coding sequence is TGTGCCAGCATCAGTGGGAATATGAACACTGAAGCTTTCTTT. Its translation is CASISGNMNTEAFF. Using reference TRBV28 and TRBJ1-1 for the parts outside the CDR3, the full variable domain is DVKVTQSSRYLVKRTGEKVFLECVQDMDHENMFWYRQDPGLGLRLIYFSYDVKMKEKGDIPEGYSVSREKKERFSLILESASTNQTSMYLCASISGNMNTEAFFGQGTRLTVV.

This clone was detected a few times. The chain links TRBV29-1 to TRBJ2-7; perhaps TRBD2 as D (5 bases). V gave up 4 bases and J gave up 3 bases, with 13 bases separating them. Looked up from germline, CDR1 is SQVTM and CDR2 is ANQGSEA. The CDR3 sequence is 13 residues long. The CDR3 spells CSVGNPEGYEQYF. In DNA, the CDR3 is TGCAGCGTTGGTAATCCAGAGGGCTACGAGCAGTACTTC.

This clone was seen a few times. The chain combines TRBV5-1 with TRBJ2-1; unclear D gene. Trimming left V 0 bases short and J 8 bases short, with 15 bases between. CDR3 length: 15 residues. Germline CDR1 SGHRS, CDR2 YFSETQ. As DNA, the CDR3 is TGCGCCAGCAGCTTGGGTTTTAAAAGACCGGATGAGCAGTTCTTC. Protein sequence: CASSLGFKRPDEQFF.

This clone turned up a few times. The same CDR3 is also encoded by other DNA sequences in this sample. The chain combines TRBV11-1 with TRBJ2-7; the match to TRBD2 covers 7 bases. This CDR3 contains 14 residues. The germline gives CDR1 SGHAT, CDR2 FQDESV (reference sequence). V was clipped by 2 bases and J by 0 bases; unmatched bases: 1. This CDR3 is CASSLQRDSYEQYF. The CDR3 nucleotides read TGTGCCAGCAGCTTACAGCGGGACTCCTACGAGCAGTACTTC.

The gene calls are TRBV18 and TRBJ1-1; TRBD1 matches at 9 bases. The germline V gene has CDR1 KGHSH and CDR2 LQKENI. V dropped 3 bases and J dropped 11; count of bases not matched to a gene: 13. The CDR3 length is 15 residues. CDR3 protein: CASSPLGQGPRLAFF. The CDR3 DNA reads TGTGCCAGCTCACCCCTGGGACAGGGTCCTAGGTTGGCTTTCTTT.

There are many counts of this clone. This sequence joins TRBV4-2 and TRBJ1-2; the D gene is possibly TRBD1 (6 bases). Germline assignment: CDR1 LGHNA and CDR2 YNFKEQ. The V gene lost 4 bases and the J gene lost 6 bases, with 18 bases spanning the gap. CDR3 length: 15 residues. The CDR3 region has the DNA TGTGCCAGCAGCCTCAATGACGGGGGGGCAGATGGCTACACCTTC. It codes for CASSLNDGGADGYTF.

The chain combines TRBV7-2 with TRBJ2-3; 12 bases map to TRBD2. V was clipped by 4 bases and J by 0 bases; unmatched bases: 5. This CDR3 is 17 amino acids long. Germline values: CDR1 SGHTA, CDR2 FQGNSA. The CDR3 coding sequence is TGTGCCAGCAGCTCAGGTGGACTAGCGGGAAGCACAGATACGCAGTATTTT. Its translation: CASSSGGLAGSTDTQYF. Variable domain in full (rest from reference TRBV7-2 and TRBJ2-3): GAGVSQSPSNKVTEKGKDVELRCDPISGHTALYWYRQSLGQGLEFLIYFQGNSAPDKSGLPSDRFSAERTGGSVSTLTIQRTQQEDSAVYLCASSSGGLAGSTDTQYFGPGTRLTVL.

This clone was detected only once. This chain joins TRBV27 and TRBJ2-1; TRBD2 is a possible D gene (5 bases). The CDR3 loop spans 13 amino acids. V was cut by 6 bases and J by 7 bases, with 13 bases left in between. Germline assignment: CDR1 MNHEY and CDR2 SMNVEV (reference sequence). CDR3 region: CASRQTNMNEQFF. The CDR3 coding sequence is TGTGCCAGCAGACAGACTAACATGAATGAGCAGTTCTTC.

The V gene is TRBV7-8, the J gene TRBJ2-3, with 9 bases lining up with TRBD2. This CDR3 has 15 amino acids. The junction had 1 base not matched to a gene; V was cut back by 2 bases and J by 1 base. The germline V gene encodes CDR1 SGHVS and CDR2 FQNEAQ. This CDR3 reads CASSLPSGGTDTQYF. In nucleotides, the CDR3 is TGTGCCAGCAGCTTACCTAGCGGGGGCACAGATACGCAGTATTTT.

The CDR3 region has the DNA TGTGCCAGCAGCTTAGAAATGGGTCCCCTGCTAGCGGGAGGGGATACGCAGTATTTT. It is translated as CASSLEMGPLLAGGDTQYF. V usage is TRBV11-2 and J usage is TRBJ2-3, with 12 bases fitting TRBD2. The CDR3 extends over 19 amino acids. Germline lookup yields CDR1 SGHAT and CDR2 FQNNGV. With V trimmed by 0 bases and J by 6 bases, 13 bases remained unmatched. The entire variable domain, with the rest obtained from reference TRBV11-2 and TRBJ2-3, is as follows: EAGVAQSPRYKIIEKRQSVAFWCNPISGHATLYWYQQILGQGPKLLIQFQNNGVVDDSQLPKDRFSAERLKGVDSTLKIQPAKLEDSAVYLCASSLEMGPLLAGGDTQYFGPGTRLTVL.